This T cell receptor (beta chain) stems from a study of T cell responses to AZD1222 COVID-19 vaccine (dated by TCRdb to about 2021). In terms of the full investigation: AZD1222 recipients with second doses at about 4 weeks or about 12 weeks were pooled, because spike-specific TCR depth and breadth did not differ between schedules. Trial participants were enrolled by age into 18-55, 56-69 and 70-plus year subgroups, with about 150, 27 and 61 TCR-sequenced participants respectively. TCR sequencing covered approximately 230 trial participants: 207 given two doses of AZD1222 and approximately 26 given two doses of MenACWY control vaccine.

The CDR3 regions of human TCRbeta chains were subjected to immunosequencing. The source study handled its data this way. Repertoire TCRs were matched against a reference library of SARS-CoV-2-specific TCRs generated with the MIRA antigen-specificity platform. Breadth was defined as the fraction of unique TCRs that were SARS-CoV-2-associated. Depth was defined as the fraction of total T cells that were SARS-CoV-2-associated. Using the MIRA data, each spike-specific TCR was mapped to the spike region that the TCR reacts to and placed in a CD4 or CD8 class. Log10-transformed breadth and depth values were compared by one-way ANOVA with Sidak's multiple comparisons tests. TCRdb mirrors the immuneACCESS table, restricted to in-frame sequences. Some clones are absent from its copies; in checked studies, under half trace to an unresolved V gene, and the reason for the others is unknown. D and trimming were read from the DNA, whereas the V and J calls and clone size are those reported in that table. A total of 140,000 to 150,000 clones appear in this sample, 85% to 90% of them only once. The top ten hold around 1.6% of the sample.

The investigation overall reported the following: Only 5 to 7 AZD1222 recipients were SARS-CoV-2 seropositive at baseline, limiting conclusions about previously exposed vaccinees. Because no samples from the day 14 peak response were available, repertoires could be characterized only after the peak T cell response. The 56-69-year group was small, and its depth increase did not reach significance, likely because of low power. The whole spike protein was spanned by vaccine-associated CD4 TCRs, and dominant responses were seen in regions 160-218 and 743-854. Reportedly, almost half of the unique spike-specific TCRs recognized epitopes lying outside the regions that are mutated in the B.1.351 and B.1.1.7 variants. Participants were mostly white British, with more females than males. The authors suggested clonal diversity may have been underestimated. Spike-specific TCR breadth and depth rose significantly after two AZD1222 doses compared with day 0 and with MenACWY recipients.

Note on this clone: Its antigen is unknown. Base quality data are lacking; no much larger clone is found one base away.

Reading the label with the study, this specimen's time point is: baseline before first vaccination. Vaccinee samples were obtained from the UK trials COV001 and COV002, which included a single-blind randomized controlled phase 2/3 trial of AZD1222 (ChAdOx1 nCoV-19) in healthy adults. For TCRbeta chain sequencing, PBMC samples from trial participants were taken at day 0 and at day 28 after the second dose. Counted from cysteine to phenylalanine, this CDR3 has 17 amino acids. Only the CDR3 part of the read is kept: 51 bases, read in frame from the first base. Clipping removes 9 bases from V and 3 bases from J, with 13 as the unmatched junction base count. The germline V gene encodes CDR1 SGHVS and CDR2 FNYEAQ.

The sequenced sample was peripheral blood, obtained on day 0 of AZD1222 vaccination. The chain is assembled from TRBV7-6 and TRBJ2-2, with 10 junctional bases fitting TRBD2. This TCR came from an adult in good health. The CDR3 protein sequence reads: CASSGGVAGGYTGELFF. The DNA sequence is TGTGCCAGTTCAGGGGGAGTAGCGGGAGGATACACCGGGGAGCTGTTTTTT.